This T cell receptor (beta chain) was obtained from a study of cytomegalovirus exposure and HLA in healthy donors. Study observations and caveats: Immune exposure information available was restricted to CMV serostatus.

A multiplex PCR was run with 60 Vbeta primers and 13 Jbeta primers. Sequenced by immunoSEQ multiplex PCR; TCRdb stores in-frame clones only, minus some. This table lists about 74,000 clones. Regarding this clone: Its antigen is unknown.

The germline V gene has CDR1 PRHDT and CDR2 FYEKMQ (reference sequence). V was trimmed by 6 bases and J by 8 bases, leaving 14 bases between them. This CDR3 is built from 13 residues. This chain uses TRBV13 with TRBJ2-1; D gene unclear. The receptor's source is a female donor in good health and CMV-seropositive. Specimen: PBMCs. The CDR3, as DNA: TGTGCCAGCAGTTACGTCAGGTGGGATGAGCAGTTCTTC. Translated: CASSYVRWDEQFF. Variable domain in full (rest from reference TRBV13 and TRBJ2-1): AAGVIQSPRHLIKEKRETATLKCYPIPRHDTVYWYQQGPGQDPQFLISFYEKMQSDKGSIPDRFSAQQFSDYHSELNMSSLELGDSALYFCASSYVRWDEQFFGPGTRLTVL.